The 8 T cell receptor beta chains given below trace back to one sample, sequenced in a study of T cell responses to AZD1222 COVID-19 vaccine. Here immunoSEQ multiplex PCR was the method, and the copy in TCRdb shows in-frame clones only, minus some. Here the sample spans about 110,000 clones, over 85% being singletons. The sample consisted of peripheral blood, taken on day 0 of MenACWY control vaccination. The receptors stem from an adult in good health.

This chain uses TRBV15 with TRBJ2-7; D call uncertain. In germline, CDR1 is LNHNV, CDR2 YYDKDF (reference sequence). The CDR3 sequence is 15 residues long. The germline V and J ends were trimmed by 0 bases and 4 bases, with 13 bases remaining between them. CDR3 amino acids: CATSRDSVRGYEQYF. CDR3 sequence (DNA): TGTGCCACCAGCAGAGATTCGGTGAGAGGTTACGAGCAGTACTTC.

The chain has TRBV3-1 (or the pseudogene TRBV3-2) and TRBJ1-1; D gene ambiguous. CDR1 and CDR2 from the germline V gene are LGHDT and YNNKEL (reference sequence). The V end was cut by 3 bases, the J end by 3 bases, with 11 bases between. This CDR3 has 14 residues. In DNA form, the CDR3 reads TGTGCCAGCAGCCAGGCACGGACCGACACTGAAGCTTTCTTT. It translates to CASSQARTDTEAFF.

The J gene is TRBJ2-7, the V gene TRBV10-2; D unresolved. Deletions cut 4 bases from V and 2 bases from J, with 3 bases between. The length of the CDR3 is 11 residues. CDR1 is WSHSY and CDR2 is SAAADI in the germline V gene. CDR3 DNA: TGCGCCAGCAGTGGGGCCTACGAGCAGTACTTC. This codes for CASSGAYEQYF.

The chain recombines TRBV5-1 with TRBJ1-4; the D is unclear. This CDR3 has 14 residues. With 5 bases removed from V and 3 bases from J, the gap between germline ends came to 11 bases. CDR1 and CDR2 (germline): SGHRS, YFSETQ. This chain's CDR3 is CASSREGANEKLFF. CDR3 bases: TGCGCCAGCAGTAGGGAGGGAGCTAATGAAAAACTGTTTTTT.

The genes are TRBV12-2 and TRBJ2-3; the table's D gene call, TRBD2, was not cross checked with the DNA. TRBV12-2 is shown as a pseudogene. This CDR3 is built from 16 residues. Here the CDR3 DNA reads TGTGCAAGTCGCCTCCCGGCAAAGCGGTCCACAGATACGCAGTATTTT. It specifies CASRLPAKRSTDTQYF.

This clone occurred a few times. Written as DNA, the CDR3 is TGTGCCAGCAGCCCCAGAGGGGGAGAGGGCTACACCTTC. Its protein is CASSPRGGEGYTF. The chain carries TRBV14 and TRBJ1-2; D might be TRBD1 (6 bases). Between the trimmed V and J ends, which lost 4 bases and 8 bases, there was a span of 14 bases. CDR1 and CDR2 (germline): SGHDN, FVKESK. The CDR3 runs to 13 residues.

The V and J genes are TRBV5-1 and TRBJ2-1, with 8 nucleotides matching TRBD2. With V trimmed by 4 bases and J by 2 bases, 5 bases remained unmatched. CDR1 and CDR2 (germline): SGHRS, YFSETQ. The CDR3 has 15 amino acids. The CDR3 coding sequence is TGCGCCAGCAGCGTCGCGCGGGGGGCCTACAATGAGCAGTTCTTC. Its protein product is CASSVARGAYNEQFF.

The chain carries TRBV29-1 and TRBJ1-2; possible D gene TRBD1, 6 bases. The V end lost 7 bases, the J end lost 4 bases, and 16 bases lay between the germline ends. This CDR3 has 13 amino acids. Germline loops: CDR1 SQVTM, CDR2 ANQGSEA. The CDR3 coding sequence is TGCAGCGCCCGGGACACCTCTTTCTATGGCTACACCTTC. This translates into CSARDTSFYGYTF.